The 26 T cell receptor beta chains presented below share a single source sample, sequenced in a study of blood T cell repertoires in COVID-19. The assay was immunoSEQ multiplex PCR, and TCRdb's table has in-frame clones only and misses some. The repertoire holds under 200,000 clones, with around nine tenths as singletons. Material for sequencing was peripheral blood. The receptors come from a man in his 70s with active or convalescent COVID-19.

This chain links TRBV5-1 with TRBJ1-1, with 11 bases fitting TRBD1. V shed 4 bases, J shed 4 bases, and the junction held 9 bases outside the gene matches. From germline, CDR1 is SGHRS and CDR2 YFSETQ. The CDR3 spans 16 residues. CDR3 amino acids: CASSVGGTGGSTEAFF. In DNA form, the CDR3 reads TGCGCCAGCAGCGTAGGTGGGACAGGGGGAAGCACTGAAGCTTTCTTT.

The chain combines TRBV27 with TRBJ1-2, with 8 positions matching TRBD1. This CDR3 comprises 17 residues. The V gene end was trimmed by 0 bases and the J gene end by 4 bases; junction bases not matched to a gene: 10. The germline gives CDR1 MNHEY, CDR2 SMNVEV (reference sequence). The CDR3 region has the DNA TGTGCCAGCAGTTTATCGATTGGGGCAGGGGGCGCCTATGGCTACACCTTC. Translation: CASSLSIGAGGAYGYTF.

V gene TRBV6-2 or TRBV6-3 combines with J gene TRBJ2-7; TRBD1 matches at 10 bases. CDR1 MNHEY and CDR2 SVGEGT come from the germline V gene. This CDR3 is 13 amino acids long. The J segment lost 9 bases and the V segment lost 2 bases, leaving 4 bases of the junction unmatched. The CDR3, as DNA: TGTGCCAGCAGTTACCTAAGGACAGGGGGGCAGTACTTC. Its protein is CASSYLRTGGQYF.

The V gene is TRBV27, the J gene TRBJ1-1, with TRBD1 matching 8 bases. V lost 4 bases, J lost 11 bases, and 9 bases stayed unmatched. Germline loops: CDR1 MNHEY, CDR2 SMNVEV (reference sequence). This CDR3 comprises 13 residues. The CDR3 sequence is CASSSRQGNHAFF. Here the CDR3 DNA reads TGTGCCAGCAGTTCGCGACAGGGGAATCACGCTTTCTTT.

This chain uses TRBV20-1 with TRBJ2-1; the D gene is possibly TRBD2 (7 bases). Trimming removed 3 bases from V and 9 bases from J, with 24 bases in between. This CDR3 is 16 amino acids long. Germline assignment: CDR1 DFQATT and CDR2 SNEGSKA (reference sequence). The CDR3 sequence is CSASDGGGPLQSEQFF. In nucleotides, the CDR3 is TGCAGTGCTAGTGACGGCGGGGGCCCCTTACAATCTGAGCAGTTCTTC.

V usage is TRBV15 and J usage is TRBJ2-7, with TRBD1 matching 9 bases. The ends lost 1 base at V and 2 bases at J; junction bases unmatched: 6. Germline V CDR1 and CDR2: LNHNV, YYDKDF (reference sequence). This CDR3 has 16 amino acids. The CDR3 sequence: CATSRGGTGKAYEQYF. CDR3 coding DNA: TGTGCCACCAGCAGAGGCGGGACAGGGAAAGCCTACGAGCAGTACTTC.

The rearrangement joins TRBV5-1 to TRBJ2-3; TRBD1 might be the D (6 bases). Per the germline V gene, CDR1 is SGHRS and CDR2 is YFSETQ. The CDR3 extends over 16 amino acids. Trimming cost V 4 bases and J 0 bases, with 15 bases left between them. CDR3 amino acids: CASSTGQRYSTDTQYF. In DNA, the CDR3 is TGCGCCAGCAGCACCGGACAGAGATATAGCACAGATACGCAGTATTTT.

V is TRBV4-3 and J is TRBJ2-1, with 8 bases fitting TRBD2. CDR3 size: 19 residues. V lost 4 bases to trimming and J lost 3 bases; unmatched junction nucleotides: 17. Germline assignment: CDR1 LGHNA and CDR2 YSLEER. This chain's CDR3 is CASSPPGGPHRLFYNEQFF. For the CDR3, the DNA is TGCGCCAGCAGCCCACCGGGAGGGCCCCACAGACTTTTCTACAATGAGCAGTTCTTC.

The chain joins TRBV5-4 to TRBJ2-5; 8 bases match TRBD1. CDR1 is SGHNT and CDR2 is YYREEE in the germline V gene (reference sequence). V shed 4 bases, J shed 5 bases, and the junction held 22 bases outside the gene matches. The CDR3 contains 19 residues. This chain's CDR3 is CASSPGTGPRGPQGETQYF. The CDR3 bases are TGTGCCAGCAGCCCCGGGACAGGCCCGAGGGGACCCCAAGGGGAGACCCAGTACTTC.

The chain couples TRBV19 to TRBJ1-2; D is unresolved. The CDR3 extends over 14 amino acids. CDR1 and CDR2 from the germline V gene are LNHDA and SQIVND (reference sequence). Trimming stripped 5 bases from V and 6 bases from J, with 16 bases between. As DNA, the CDR3 is TGTGCCAGTAGTGGACTCCCTTCAGCAGATGGCTACACCTTC. Translation gives CASSGLPSADGYTF.

The chain combines TRBV5-1 with TRBJ2-5, with D unresolved. V was clipped by 3 bases and J by 4 bases, with 13 bases between them. The germline CDR1 and CDR2 sequences are SGHRS and YFSETQ. The CDR3 length is 14 residues. CDR3 protein: CASSSRGLGETQYF. In DNA, the CDR3 is TGCGCCAGCAGCTCCCGCGGCCTGGGAGAGACCCAGTACTTC. Drawing the rest from reference TRBV5-1 and TRBJ2-5, the complete variable domain is KAGVTQTPRYLIKTRGQQVTLSCSPISGHRSVSWYQQTPGQGLQFLFEYFSETQRNKGNFPGRFSGRQFSNSRSEMNVSTLELGDSALYLCASSSRGLGETQYFGPGTRLLVL.

DNA of the CDR3: TGTGCCAGCAGCCCAGTACGCGGGACAGGGTCAGATGGGGAGCAGTACTTC. Its protein product is CASSPVRGTGSDGEQYF. The chain links TRBV7-8 to TRBJ2-7, with 9 bases that match TRBD1. Trimming at V came to 5 bases and at J to 7 bases, leaving 18 bases not matched to a gene. The germline gives CDR1 SGHVS, CDR2 FQNEAQ. This CDR3 contains 17 residues.

With regard to this clone: Other DNA sequences from this sample encode an identical CDR3 as well. CDR3 DNA: TGTGCCAGCAGTTACTCGTCTAATCAGCCCCAGCATTTT. Its protein is CASSYSSNQPQHF. The V call is TRBV6-5, the J call TRBJ1-5; D gene unclear. The CDR3 runs 13 residues. Trimming took 0 bases from V and 4 from J, leaving 4 bases between them. Germline-derived CDR1 and CDR2 are MNHEY and SVGAGI.

This clone came up a few times. This chain joins TRBV27 and TRBJ1-1; D not resolved. Trimming pared 0 bases from V and 4 bases from J, leaving 9 bases between. This CDR3 is 14 amino acids long. Germline lookup yields CDR1 MNHEY and CDR2 SMNVEV (reference sequence). The CDR3 spells CASSLSPSGTEAFF. The CDR3 DNA sequence: TGTGCCAGCAGTTTATCACCCTCGGGCACTGAAGCTTTCTTT.

CDR3 loop: CASSPLVGLSPPGELFF. CDR3 DNA: TGTGCCAGCAGTCCCCTAGTGGGACTTAGTCCTCCCGGGGAGCTGTTTTTT. This rearrangement joins TRBV11-2 to TRBJ2-2; a possible D gene is TRBD2 (6 bases). The CDR3 contains 17 residues. Trimming stripped 6 bases from V and 6 bases from J, with 23 bases between. Germline CDR1 SGHAT, CDR2 FQNNGV.

The V gene is TRBV7-2, the J gene TRBJ1-4; a weak D match, TRBD1 (6 bases). Germline V gene sequence: CDR1 SGHTA, CDR2 FQGNSA. This CDR3 region has 16 residues. The germline V and J ends were trimmed by 2 bases and 3 bases, with 13 bases remaining between them. CDR3 loop: CASSLSRAGANEKLFF. In nucleotides, the CDR3 is TGTGCCAGCAGCTTAAGTCGGGCAGGGGCTAATGAAAAACTGTTTTTT. The variable domain in full, with the rest retrieved from reference TRBV7-2 and TRBJ1-4, is GAGVSQSPSNKVTEKGKDVELRCDPISGHTALYWYRQSLGQGLEFLIYFQGNSAPDKSGLPSDRFSAERTGGSVSTLTIQRTQQEDSAVYLCASSLSRAGANEKLFFGSGTQLSVL.

J is TRBJ1-5 and V is TRBV5-1; D not certain. The CDR3 spans 11 residues. Germline V gene lookup returns CDR1 SGHRS and CDR2 YFSETQ. V gave up 7 bases and J gave up 4 bases, with 6 bases separating them. Written as DNA, the CDR3 is TGCGCCAGCGAGGGAAATCAGCCCCAGCATTTT. It codes for CASEGNQPQHF.

This clone was detected a few times. J is TRBJ2-2 and V is TRBV5-4, with 7 positions matching TRBD2. The CDR3 is made up of 16 amino acids. Trimming removed 3 bases from V and 5 bases from J; junction bases left unmatched: 10. The V gene's germline CDR1 is SGHNT and CDR2 YYREEE (reference sequence). CDR3 protein: CASSSMGGSLTGELFF. In DNA form, the CDR3 reads TGTGCCAGCAGCTCCATGGGCGGGAGTTTGACCGGGGAGCTGTTTTTT.

The V and J genes are TRBV25-1 and TRBJ2-1, with a tentative D call TRBD1 (5 bases). The CDR3 loop spans 16 amino acids. Germline CDR1 MGHDK, CDR2 SYGVNS. The V end was cut by 1 base, the J end by 4 bases, with 14 bases between. The CDR3 DNA is TGTGCCAGCAGTGAATCTAAGGGTGGGGCATACAATGAGCAGTTCTTC. Amino acids: CASSESKGGAYNEQFF.

This clone was counted between two and nine times. The chain joins TRBV5-4 to TRBJ2-7, with a weak D call TRBD2 (6 bases). V was trimmed by 4 bases and J by 6 bases, leaving 17 bases between them. The CDR3 consists of 14 residues. Germline-derived CDR1 and CDR2 are SGHNT and YYREEE (reference sequence). For the CDR3, the DNA is TGTGCCAGCAGCCGTGGGACTCAACTCAGCGAGCAGTACTTC. Amino acids: CASSRGTQLSEQYF.

The rearrangement uses TRBV7-9 and TRBJ1-6; a possible D gene is TRBD1 (5 bases). CDR1 is SEHNR and CDR2 is FQNEAQ in the germline V gene (reference sequence). V shed 0 bases and J shed 10 bases, with 7 bases lying between them. The CDR3 has 13 residues. This chain's CDR3 is CASSLAGRSPLHF. The CDR3 nucleotides read TGTGCCAGCAGCTTAGCGGGGCGGTCACCCCTCCACTTT.

This chain connects TRBV24-1 to TRBJ1-5; 9 bases map to TRBD1. Germline values: CDR1 KGHDR, CDR2 SFDVKD. With 2 bases clipped from V and 7 bases from J, the junction kept 2 bases outside the gene matches. The CDR3 is 14 amino acids. CDR3 bases: TGTGCCACCAGTGATTCGGACAGGGGCCAGCCCCAGCATTTT. Encoded protein: CATSDSDRGQPQHF.

The rearrangement joins TRBV28 to TRBJ2-2, with 11 bases fitting TRBD2. The germline gives CDR1 MDHEN, CDR2 SYDVKM. The junction had 9 bases not matched to a gene; V was cut back by 3 bases and J by 0 bases. The CDR3 runs to 19 residues. CDR3 DNA: TGTGCCAGCAGTTTTCCCAAGGGGACTAGCGGAACGAACACCGGGGAGCTGTTTTTT. Translating gives CASSFPKGTSGTNTGELFF. Combining the CDR3 with reference TRBV28 and TRBJ2-2 gives the whole variable domain DVKVTQSSRYLVKRTGEKVFLECVQDMDHENMFWYRQDPGLGLRLIYFSYDVKMKEKGDIPEGYSVSREKKERFSLILESASTNQTSMYLCASSFPKGTSGTNTGELFFGEGSRLTVL.

The chain carries TRBV25-1 and TRBJ2-5, with D maybe TRBD1 (5 bases). The CDR3 consists of 18 residues. Trimming took off 3 bases at V and 5 bases at J, with 25 bases between the two ends. From germline, CDR1 is MGHDK and CDR2 SYGVNS. As DNA, the CDR3 is TGTGCCAGCAGTGACTCCCTCGGAACAGGCCTAACTCACGAGACCCAGTACTTC. Encoded protein: CASSDSLGTGLTHETQYF.

The V and J genes are TRBV6-2 or TRBV6-3 and TRBJ1-5, with 7 bases lining up with TRBD1. There are 16 residues in the CDR3. Germline V gene sequence: CDR1 MNHEY, CDR2 SVGEGT. V dropped 3 bases and J dropped 1; count of bases not matched to a gene: 6. The CDR3 DNA sequence: TGTGCCAGCAGTTATAACAGGGGAACGAGCAATCAGCCCCAGCATTTT. This encodes CASSYNRGTSNQPQHF.

The V call is TRBV28, the J call TRBJ1-2, with a tentative D call TRBD1 (5 bases). The CDR3 extends over 14 amino acids. CDR1 is MDHEN, CDR2 SYDVKM, per germline. The V gene lost 6 bases and the J gene lost 8 bases, with 19 bases spanning the gap. CDR3 sequence reads: CASSRDRGVMGYTF. The CDR3, as DNA: TGTGCCAGCAGCCGGGACCGGGGGGTAATGGGCTACACCTTC.